The T cell receptor beta chain under discussion was sequenced for a study of cytomegalovirus exposure and HLA in healthy donors. The CDR3 consists of 15 residues. Germline values: CDR1 MDHEN, CDR2 SYDVKM. After removal of 2 bases from V and 5 bases from J, the junction contained 8 bases not matched to a gene. The table lists this clone with a few counts. With 60 Vbeta and 13 Jbeta primers, the PCR was carried out. Assay used: immunoSEQ multiplex PCR; TCRdb lists only in-frame clones, some missing. The profile shows about 120,000 clones, under 90% of them singletons. This TCR came from a woman younger than 35 in good health and CMV-seronegative. The sample comprised PBMCs. The chain combines TRBV28 with TRBJ2-5; 7 bases line up with TRBD2. The CDR3 region has the DNA TGTGCCAGCAGTTTACCCGGGAGGCCGGGGGAGACCCAGTACTTC. This translates into CASSLPGRPGETQYF.